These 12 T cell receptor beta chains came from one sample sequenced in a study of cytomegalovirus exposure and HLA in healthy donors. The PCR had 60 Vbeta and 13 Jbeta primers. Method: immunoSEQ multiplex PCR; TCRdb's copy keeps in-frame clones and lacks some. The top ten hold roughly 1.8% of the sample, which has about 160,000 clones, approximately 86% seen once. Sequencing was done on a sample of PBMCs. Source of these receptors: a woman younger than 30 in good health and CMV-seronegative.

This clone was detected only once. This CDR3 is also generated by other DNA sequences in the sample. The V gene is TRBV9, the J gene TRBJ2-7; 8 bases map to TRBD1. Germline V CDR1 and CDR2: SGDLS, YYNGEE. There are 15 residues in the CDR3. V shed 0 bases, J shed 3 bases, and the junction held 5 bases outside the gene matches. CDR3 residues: CASSVGGTGNYEQYF. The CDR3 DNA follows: TGTGCCAGCAGCGTAGGCGGGACAGGTAACTACGAGCAGTACTTC.

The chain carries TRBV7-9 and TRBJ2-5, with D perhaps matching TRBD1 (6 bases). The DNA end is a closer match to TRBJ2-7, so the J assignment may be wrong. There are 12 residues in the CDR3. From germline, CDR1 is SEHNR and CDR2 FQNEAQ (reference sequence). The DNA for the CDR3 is TGTGCCAGCAGCACGGACAGCTACGAGCAGTACTTC. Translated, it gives CASSTDSYEQYF.

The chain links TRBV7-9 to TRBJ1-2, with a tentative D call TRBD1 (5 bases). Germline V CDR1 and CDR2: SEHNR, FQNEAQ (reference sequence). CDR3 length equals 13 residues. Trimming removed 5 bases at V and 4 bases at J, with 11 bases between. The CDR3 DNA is TGTGCCAGCAGCCTAGGGGAGTCCTATGGCTACACCTTC. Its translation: CASSLGESYGYTF.

CDR3 coding DNA: TGTGCCAGCAGCTTAGCGCCTAGCGGGGCCCCGAACACCGGGGAGCTGTTTTTT. Translated: CASSLAPSGAPNTGELFF. The V and J genes are TRBV7-8 and TRBJ2-2; 9 bases fit TRBD2. This CDR3 is 18 amino acids long. Germline lookup yields CDR1 SGHVS and CDR2 FQNEAQ. The junction had 5 bases not matched to a gene; V was cut back by 0 bases and J by 0 bases.

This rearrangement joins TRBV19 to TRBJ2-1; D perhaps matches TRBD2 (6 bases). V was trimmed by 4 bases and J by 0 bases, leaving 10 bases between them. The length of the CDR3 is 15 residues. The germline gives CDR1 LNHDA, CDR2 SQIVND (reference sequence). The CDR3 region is CASSNLANSYNEQFF. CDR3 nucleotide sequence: TGTGCCAGTAGTAACCTAGCGAACTCCTACAATGAGCAGTTCTTC.

The CDR3 spells CASSFWGGDQPQHF. DNA of the CDR3: TGTGCCAGCAGTTTTTGGGGGGGGGATCAGCCCCAGCATTTT. The gene calls are TRBV27 and TRBJ1-5; D is possibly TRBD1 (5 bases). V lost 3 bases, J lost 5 bases, and 11 bases lay in between. This CDR3 region has 14 residues. CDR1 is MNHEY, CDR2 SMNVEV, per germline (reference sequence).

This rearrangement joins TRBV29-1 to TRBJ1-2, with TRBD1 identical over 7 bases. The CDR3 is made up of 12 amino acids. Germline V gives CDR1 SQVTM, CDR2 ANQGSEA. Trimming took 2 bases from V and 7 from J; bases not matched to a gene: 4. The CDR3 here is CSVEKGAVGYTF. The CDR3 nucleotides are TGCAGCGTTGAAAAGGGGGCGGTTGGCTACACCTTC. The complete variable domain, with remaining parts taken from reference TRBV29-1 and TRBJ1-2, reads SAVISQKPSRDICQRGTSLTIQCQVDSQVTMMFWYRQQPGQSLTLIATANQGSEATYESGFVIDKFPISRPNLTFSTLTVSNMSPEDSSIYLCSVEKGAVGYTFGSGTRLTVV.

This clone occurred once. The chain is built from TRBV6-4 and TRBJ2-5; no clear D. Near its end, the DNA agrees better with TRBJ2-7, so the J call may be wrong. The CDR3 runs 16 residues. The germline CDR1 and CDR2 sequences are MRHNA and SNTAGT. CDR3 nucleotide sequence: TGTGCCAGCAGTGACCTCTACGCTCCGAGCTCCTACGAGCAGTACTTC. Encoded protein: CASSDLYAPSSYEQYF.

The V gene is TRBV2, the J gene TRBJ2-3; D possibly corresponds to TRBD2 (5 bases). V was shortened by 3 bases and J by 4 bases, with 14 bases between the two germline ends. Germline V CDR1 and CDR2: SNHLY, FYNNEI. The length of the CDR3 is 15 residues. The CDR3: CASSDKLGVADTQYF. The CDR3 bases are TGTGCCAGCAGTGATAAACTAGGAGTGGCAGATACGCAGTATTTT.

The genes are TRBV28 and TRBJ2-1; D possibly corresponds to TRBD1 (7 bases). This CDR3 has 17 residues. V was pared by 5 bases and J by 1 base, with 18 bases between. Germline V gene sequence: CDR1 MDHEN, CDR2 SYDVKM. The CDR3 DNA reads TGTGCCAGCAGTCTAGTTACAGGGGCGGGGTCCTACAATGAGCAGTTCTTC. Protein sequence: CASSLVTGAGSYNEQFF.

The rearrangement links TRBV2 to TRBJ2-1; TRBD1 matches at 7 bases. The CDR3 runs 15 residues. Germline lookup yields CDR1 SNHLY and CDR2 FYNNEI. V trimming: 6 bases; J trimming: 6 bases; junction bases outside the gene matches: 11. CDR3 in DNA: TGTGCCAGCAGCCATGAGGGGGCAATGGGCAATGAGCAGTTCTTC. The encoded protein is CASSHEGAMGNEQFF. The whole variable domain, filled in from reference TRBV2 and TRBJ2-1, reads EPEVTQTPSHQVTQMGQEVILRCVPISNHLYFYWYRQILGQKVEFLVSFYNNEISEKSEIFDDQFSVERPDGSNFTLKIRSTKLEDSAMYFCASSHEGAMGNEQFFGPGTRLTVL.

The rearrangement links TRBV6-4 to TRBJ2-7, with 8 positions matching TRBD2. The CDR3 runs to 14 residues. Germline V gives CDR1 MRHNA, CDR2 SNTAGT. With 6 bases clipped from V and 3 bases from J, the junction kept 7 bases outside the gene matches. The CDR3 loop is CASRKRERSYEQYF. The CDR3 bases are TGTGCCAGCAGAAAGCGGGAGAGAAGCTACGAGCAGTACTTC.